The 26 T cell receptor beta chains below all came from one sample that was sequenced in a study of radiation and T cells in renal cell carcinoma. Time point given: baseline pretreatment blood. Treatment specified: 15 Gy SBRT to primary tumor, nephrectomy 4 weeks later. This table comes from immunoSEQ multiplex PCR, and its TCRdb copy is limited to in-frame clones, with some not included. Here the sample spans about 130,000 clones, about four fifths being singletons. The sequencing here drew on blood, taken from a patient whose treatment included radiotherapy and nephrectomy. These receptors came from a woman aged 60 to 75 with renal cell carcinoma.

This rearrangement joins TRBV7-6 to TRBJ1-1, with 8 bases fitting TRBD1. The trim removed 3 bases at V and 6 bases at J, leaving 3 bases unmatched. The length of the CDR3 is 13 residues. CDR1 SGHVS and CDR2 FNYEAQ come from the germline V gene. The CDR3 is CASSFGTGPEAFF. CDR3 nucleotides: TGTGCCAGCAGCTTCGGGACAGGCCCTGAAGCTTTCTTT.

J is TRBJ1-5 and V is TRBV28; weak D call: TRBD1 (6 bases). Trimming took 7 bases from V and 3 from J, leaving 13 bases between them. The CDR3 length is 14 residues. The germline V gene has CDR1 MDHEN and CDR2 SYDVKM. Here the CDR3 reads CASIVQGVNQPQHF. Written as DNA, the CDR3 is TGTGCCAGCATCGTACAGGGTGTCAATCAGCCCCAGCATTTT.

J is TRBJ2-1 and V is TRBV5-1, with TRBD2 as a possible D gene (5 bases). The CDR3 length is 14 residues. Germline V gene sequence: CDR1 SGHRS, CDR2 YFSETQ. V gave up 0 bases and J gave up 7 bases, with 11 bases separating them. CDR3 sequence reads: CASSLVLTGNEQFF. Written as DNA, the CDR3 is TGCGCCAGCAGCTTGGTCCTCACGGGGAATGAGCAGTTCTTC.

This chain uses TRBV19 with TRBJ2-7, with D perhaps matching TRBD2 (6 bases). Germline V gives CDR1 LNHDA, CDR2 SQIVND (reference sequence). The length of the CDR3 is 13 residues. Trimming left V 4 bases short and J 3 bases short, with 10 bases between. The CDR3 region is CASSNRDFYEQYF. The CDR3 DNA reads TGTGCCAGTAGTAACCGGGACTTCTACGAGCAGTACTTC.

The sample holds a few counts of this clone. This rearrangement joins TRBV19 to TRBJ1-1, with 7 bases matching TRBD1. The length of the CDR3 is 14 residues. CDR1 and CDR2 from the germline V gene are LNHDA and SQIVND (reference sequence). V gave up 4 bases and J gave up 4 bases; unmatched junction bases: 6. The CDR3 here is CASSSGQEITEAFF. The CDR3 coding sequence is TGTGCCAGTAGTAGTGGACAGGAGATCACTGAAGCTTTCTTT.

The chain has TRBV2 and TRBJ2-1; 13 bases are shared with TRBD2. Trimming at V came to 7 bases and at J to 8 bases, leaving 5 bases not matched to a gene. From germline, CDR1 is SNHLY and CDR2 FYNNEI. CDR3 size: 14 residues. CDR3 bases: TGTGCCAGCACTACTAGCGGGAGGGTCTATGAGCAGTTCTTC. Encoded protein: CASTTSGRVYEQFF. The full variable domain, with the rest looked up from reference TRBV2 and TRBJ2-1, is EPEVTQTPSHQVTQMGQEVILRCVPISNHLYFYWYRQILGQKVEFLVSFYNNEISEKSEIFDDQFSVERPDGSNFTLKIRSTKLEDSAMYFCASTTSGRVYEQFFGPGTRLTVL.

V usage is TRBV5-1 and J usage is TRBJ2-7; no reliable D call. This CDR3 has 16 residues. Trimming left V 2 bases short and J 0 bases short, with 15 bases between. CDR1 and CDR2 from the germline V gene are SGHRS and YFSETQ. The CDR3 here is CASSFTLGYSSYEQYF. The CDR3 coding sequence is TGCGCCAGCAGCTTCACACTCGGCTACAGCTCCTACGAGCAGTACTTC. Filled out from reference TRBV5-1 and TRBJ2-7, the complete variable domain reads KAGVTQTPRYLIKTRGQQVTLSCSPISGHRSVSWYQQTPGQGLQFLFEYFSETQRNKGNFPGRFSGRQFSNSRSEMNVSTLELGDSALYLCASSFTLGYSSYEQYFGPGTRLTVT.

This chain connects TRBV6-6 to TRBJ2-5; D may be TRBD1 (5 bases). This CDR3 has 16 residues. V lost 0 bases and J 0 bases, leaving 11 bases between the germline ends. CDR1 and CDR2 (germline): MNHNY, SVGAGI (reference sequence). CDR3 coding DNA: TGTGCCAGCAGTTACTCCTCAGGGAACTACCAAGAGACCCAGTACTTC. Amino acid sequence: CASSYSSGNYQETQYF.

The V gene is TRBV5-4, the J gene TRBJ1-4; unclear D gene. Germline CDR1 is SGHNT and CDR2 is YYREEE (reference sequence). V was pared by 9 bases and J by 2 bases, with 17 bases between. There are 15 residues in the CDR3. In DNA form, the CDR3 reads TGTGCCACCTCGGCAGAGAGGGCGACTAATGAAAAACTGTTTTTT. Amino acid sequence: CATSAERATNEKLFF.

V gene TRBV19 combines with J gene TRBJ1-5, with a possible D match to TRBD1 (6 bases). Germline lookup yields CDR1 LNHDA and CDR2 SQIVND (reference sequence). The germline V and J ends were trimmed by 5 bases and 2 bases, with 19 bases remaining between them. CDR3 length: 17 residues. CDR3 residues: CASSARRGGRGNQPQHF. The DNA for the CDR3 is TGTGCCAGTAGTGCCCGACGGGGGGGCCGGGGCAATCAGCCCCAGCATTTT.

This clone occurred once. The chain uses TRBV5-8 and TRBJ2-7; TRBD2 agrees at 12 bases. Germline V gives CDR1 SGHTS, CDR2 YDEGEE. There are 18 residues in the CDR3. After removal of 3 bases from V and 0 bases from J, the junction contained 10 bases not matched to a gene. The CDR3 nucleotides read TGTGCCAGCAGCTGGGGCTTAGGACTAGCGGGAAGCTCCTACGAGCAGTACTTC. It codes for CASSWGLGLAGSSYEQYF.

V gene TRBV13 combines with J gene TRBJ1-2, with TRBD1 matching over 10 bases. V lost 2 bases to trimming and J lost 5 bases; unmatched junction nucleotides: 5. CDR3 length: 15 amino acids. Germline-derived CDR1 and CDR2 are PRHDT and FYEKMQ (reference sequence). The CDR3 here is CASSLPGTGAYGYTF. The CDR3, as DNA: TGTGCCAGCAGCTTACCGGGGACAGGGGCATATGGCTACACCTTC.

This clone was seen a handful of times. The rearrangement joins TRBV7-3 to TRBJ2-1, with 7 bases matching TRBD1. The CDR3 runs to 14 residues. The germline gives CDR1 SGHTA, CDR2 FQGTGA. Trimming at V came to 3 bases and at J to 5 bases, leaving 4 bases not matched to a gene. CDR3 nucleotides: TGTGCCAGCAGCTTGGGGACAGCCAACAATGAGCAGTTCTTC. This translates into CASSLGTANNEQFF. Using reference TRBV7-3 and TRBJ2-1 for the parts outside the CDR3, the full variable domain is GAGVSQTPSNKVTEKGKYVELRCDPISGHTALYWYRQSLGQGPEFLIYFQGTGAADDSGLPNDRFFAVRPEGSVSTLKIQRTERGDSAVYLCASSLGTANNEQFFGPGTRLTVL.

The chain has TRBV6-6 and TRBJ2-1; D remains unclear. The CDR3 covers 12 residues. V was shortened by 4 bases and J by 6 bases, with 7 bases between the two germline ends. The V gene's germline CDR1 is MNHNY and CDR2 SVGAGI (reference sequence). CDR3 sequence reads: CASSLGANEQFF. CDR3 DNA sequence: TGTGCCAGCAGTTTAGGAGCCAATGAGCAGTTCTTC.

V gene TRBV19 combines with J gene TRBJ2-2, with unresolved D. V was clipped by 3 bases and J by 1 base, with 6 bases between them. The CDR3 consists of 14 residues. Per germline, CDR1 LNHDA and CDR2 SQIVND (reference sequence). CDR3 nucleotide sequence: TGTGCCAGTAGTATTTCAGGGAACACCGGGGAGCTGTTTTTT. It is translated as CASSISGNTGELFF.

The V and J genes are TRBV7-8 and TRBJ2-3; 11 bases fit TRBD2. The CDR3 sequence is 19 residues long. Germline CDR1 SGHVS, CDR2 FQNEAQ. J was trimmed by 1 base and V by 1 base; bases with no gene match: 10. As DNA, the CDR3 is TGTGCCAGCAGCTTAGAGGCTAGCGGGGGGATTGACGGCACAGATACGCAGTATTTT. Translating it yields CASSLEASGGIDGTDTQYF. Based on the CDR3 plus reference TRBV7-8 and TRBJ2-3, the full variable domain is GAGVSQSPRYKVAKRGQDVALRCDPISGHVSLFWYQQALGQGPEFLTYFQNEAQLDKSGLPSDRFFAERPEGSVSTLKIQRTQQEDSAVYLCASSLEASGGIDGTDTQYFGPGTRLTVL.

The chain combines TRBV11-1 with TRBJ1-1; D remains unclear. Germline CDR1 is SGHAT and CDR2 is FQDESV (reference sequence). Trimming removed 5 bases at V and 6 bases at J, with 13 bases between. The CDR3 has 13 residues. The CDR3 bases are TGTGCCAGCAGCCGTAATGCGAAGGCTGAAGCTTTCTTT. Protein: CASSRNAKAEAFF.

This clone was seen once. This rearrangement joins TRBV29-1 to TRBJ2-5, with D unclear. The tail of the sequence fits TRBJ2-7 better, so the J call may be wrong. This CDR3 is 14 amino acids long. Germline CDR1 is SQVTM and CDR2 is ANQGSEA. The CDR3 bases are TGCAGCGCCGCACAAAGTCTAAAATCCTACGAGCAGTACTTC. Translated: CSAAQSLKSYEQYF.

The chain has TRBV7-9 and TRBJ2-7; 12 bases align to TRBD1. The germline gives CDR1 SEHNR, CDR2 FQNEAQ (reference sequence). With 5 bases clipped from V and 4 bases from J, the junction kept 9 bases outside the gene matches. The CDR3 runs 16 residues. The CDR3 sequence: CASSLPGTGGEYEQYF. For the CDR3, the DNA is TGTGCCAGCAGCCTCCCCGGGACAGGGGGCGAATACGAGCAGTACTTC.

The chain has TRBV15 and TRBJ1-5, with TRBD1 identical over 7 bases. Germline V CDR1 and CDR2: LNHNV, YYDKDF (reference sequence). The CDR3 sequence is 18 residues long. With V trimmed by 3 bases and J by 7 bases, 18 bases remained unmatched. CDR3 region: CATSRRKIRGRENQPQHF. The DNA for the CDR3 is TGTGCCACCAGCAGGCGAAAAATTAGGGGGCGCGAGAACCAGCCCCAGCATTTT.

The rearrangement joins TRBV6-6 to TRBJ2-1, with 7 bases identical to TRBD2. Trimming removed 2 bases from V and 3 bases from J; junction bases left unmatched: 4. In germline, CDR1 is MNHNY, CDR2 SVGAGI (reference sequence). This CDR3 contains 15 residues. The CDR3, as DNA: TGTGCCAGCAGTTACGTTCTAGCGGACTACAATGAGCAGTTCTTC. Translating it yields CASSYVLADYNEQFF.

The V gene is TRBV19, the J gene TRBJ2-5; TRBD2 might be the D (6 bases). Germline V gives CDR1 LNHDA, CDR2 SQIVND (reference sequence). Trimming stripped 4 bases from V and 4 bases from J, with 16 bases between. This CDR3 region has 15 residues. The chain's CDR3 is CASSRREGSRETQYF. The CDR3 DNA reads as TGTGCCAGTAGTAGGAGGGAAGGTAGTCGAGAGACCCAGTACTTC.

This clone occurred once. V gene TRBV10-3 combines with J gene TRBJ2-3, with no clear D. From germline, CDR1 is ENHRY and CDR2 SYGVKD. This CDR3 is 13 amino acids long. V lost 3 bases and J 2 bases, leaving 6 bases between the germline ends. The CDR3 protein is CAISELYTDTQYF. In nucleotides, the CDR3 is TGTGCCATCAGTGAACTCTACACAGATACGCAGTATTTT.

The rearrangement links TRBV4-1 to TRBJ1-1; D ambiguous. Looked up from germline, CDR1 is MGHRA and CDR2 is YSYEKL. The length of the CDR3 is 15 residues. V gave up 3 bases and J gave up 2 bases, with 13 bases separating them. The CDR3 nucleotides are TGCGCCAGCAGCCAGGCCGAAAGTGGAAACACTGAAGCTTTCTTT. Protein: CASSQAESGNTEAFF.

V gene TRBV7-2 combines with J gene TRBJ1-1; D not certain. Germline V lookup: CDR1 SGHTA, CDR2 FQGNSA. V was trimmed by 5 bases and J by 7 bases, leaving 20 bases between them. The CDR3 runs to 15 residues. The CDR3 region is CASSGVGVRAIEAFF. The CDR3, as DNA: TGTGCCAGCAGCGGGGTTGGGGTGAGGGCGATTGAAGCTTTCTTT. The variable domain in full, with the rest retrieved from reference TRBV7-2 and TRBJ1-1, is GAGVSQSPSNKVTEKGKDVELRCDPISGHTALYWYRQSLGQGLEFLIYFQGNSAPDKSGLPSDRFSAERTGGSVSTLTIQRTQQEDSAVYLCASSGVGVRAIEAFFGQGTRLTVV.

The chain combines TRBV7-2 with TRBJ2-5; unclear D gene. The V gene lost 5 bases and the J gene lost 1 base, with 8 bases spanning the gap. The CDR3 loop spans 13 amino acids. Germline CDR1 reads SGHTA; CDR2 reads FQGNSA. CDR3 nucleotide sequence: TGTGCCAGCAGCCTACGATTCCAAGAGACCCAGTACTTC. Its protein is CASSLRFQETQYF.